One sample yielded the 15 T cell receptor beta chains listed below, sequenced in a study of blood T cell repertoires in COVID-19 (dated by TCRdb to 2019 to 2021). Library generation was performed with the immunoSEQ multiplex PCR assay. The clones in this table, taken by TCRdb from immuneACCESS, are in-frame only. Not every clone is retained; where verified, under half of the shortfall comes from an unresolved V gene, and the cause of the rest is unknown. For this sample there are 50,000 to 70,000 clones; roughly 84% appear just once. The ten largest clones capture less than 6.5% of the sample. The sequenced sample consisted of peripheral blood. The receptors were gathered from a woman in her sixties with acute or convalescent COVID-19.

This clone came up a few times. The CDR3 DNA reads as TGTGCCAGCAGCAAGCGGGGGGGCTCCTACAATGAGCAGTTCTTC. Amino acid sequence: CASSKRGGSYNEQFF. The chain combines TRBV6-2 or TRBV6-3 with TRBJ2-1; 10 bases agree with TRBD2. CDR1 is MNHEY and CDR2 is SVGEGT in the germline V gene. The CDR3 is made up of 15 amino acids. V lost 6 bases to trimming and J lost 0 bases; unmatched junction nucleotides: 2.

The genes are TRBV18 and TRBJ2-1; maybe TRBD2 (10 bases). V lost 3 bases, J lost 7 bases, and 22 bases lay in between. Germline V gene data show CDR1 as KGHSH and CDR2 as LQKENI. CDR3 length equals 17 residues. This CDR3 reads CASSPRQGVLAGNEQFF. In DNA form, the CDR3 reads TGTGCCAGCTCACCGCGACAGGGGGTACTAGCGGGGAATGAGCAGTTCTTC.

The chain combines TRBV5-1 with TRBJ1-4; a weak D match, TRBD1 (5 bases). Germline-derived CDR1 and CDR2 are SGHRS and YFSETQ. The CDR3 is made up of 14 amino acids. V was shortened by 2 bases and J by 3 bases, with 8 bases between the two germline ends. The CDR3 spells CASSLQESNEKLFF. The CDR3 coding sequence is TGCGCCAGCAGCTTACAGGAATCTAATGAAAAACTGTTTTTT.

This chain joins TRBV4-1 and TRBJ1-1; D unclear. The germline CDR1 and CDR2 sequences are MGHRA and YSYEKL. V was pared by 4 bases and J by 4 bases, with 13 bases between. The CDR3 spans 14 residues. The CDR3 here is CASSLNVGPTEAFF. CDR3 DNA: TGCGCCAGCAGCCTTAACGTGGGCCCCACTGAAGCTTTCTTT.

The V gene is TRBV5-1, the J gene TRBJ1-2, with 9 bases matching TRBD1. The CDR3 spans 17 residues. The germline CDR1 and CDR2 sequences are SGHRS and YFSETQ. The V gene end was trimmed by 2 bases and the J gene end by 8 bases; junction bases not matched to a gene: 16. CDR3 in DNA: TGCGCCAGCAGCTTAATCGTGTCAGACAGGGGGGTCCAAGGCTACACCTTC. Translation gives CASSLIVSDRGVQGYTF. Drawing the rest from reference TRBV5-1 and TRBJ1-2, the complete variable domain is KAGVTQTPRYLIKTRGQQVTLSCSPISGHRSVSWYQQTPGQGLQFLFEYFSETQRNKGNFPGRFSGRQFSNSRSEMNVSTLELGDSALYLCASSLIVSDRGVQGYTFGSGTRLTVV.

The chain links TRBV10-3 to TRBJ1-5; D gene uncertain. Germline CDR1 is ENHRY and CDR2 is SYGVKD. The CDR3 is made up of 13 amino acids. Trimming took 5 bases from V and 5 from J, leaving 10 bases between them. CDR3 in amino acids: CAISNDNYQPQHF. The CDR3 DNA follows: TGTGCCATCAGTAATGACAACTATCAGCCCCAGCATTTT.

The gene calls are TRBV11-2 and TRBJ2-1; 10 positions match TRBD2. Unmatched junction bases numbered 5, after V lost 1 base and J lost 8 bases. CDR1 is SGHAT and CDR2 is FQNNGV in the germline V gene. CDR3 length: 15 residues. The CDR3 nucleotides are TGTGCCAGCAGCTTAGTTAGCGGGGGGAGTGATGAGCAGTTCTTC. It is translated as CASSLVSGGSDEQFF. Together with reference TRBV11-2 and TRBJ2-1, the CDR3 gives the full variable domain: EAGVAQSPRYKIIEKRQSVAFWCNPISGHATLYWYQQILGQGPKLLIQFQNNGVVDDSQLPKDRFSAERLKGVDSTLKIQPAKLEDSAVYLCASSLVSGGSDEQFFGPGTRLTVL.

The V call is TRBV5-1, the J call TRBJ1-6, with 9 bases identical to TRBD1. CDR1 is SGHRS, CDR2 YFSETQ, per germline. After removal of 1 base from V and 2 bases from J, the junction contained 13 bases not matched to a gene. CDR3 length: 20 residues. The CDR3 loop reads CASSLTSSGTGSTYNSPLHF. As DNA, the CDR3 is TGCGCCAGCAGCTTGACCTCGTCCGGGACAGGGAGCACCTATAATTCACCCCTCCACTTT.

This clone has just one count. The chain recombines TRBV19 with TRBJ2-7; no definite D call. Trimming pared 1 base from V and 5 bases from J, leaving 9 bases between. Germline V CDR1 and CDR2: LNHDA, SQIVND (reference sequence). This CDR3 comprises 13 residues. The CDR3 region is CASSIGGTDEQYF. The CDR3 DNA follows: TGTGCCAGTAGTATAGGCGGCACCGACGAGCAGTACTTC.

This chain connects TRBV19 to TRBJ1-2; a weak D match, TRBD1 (5 bases). Germline V gives CDR1 LNHDA, CDR2 SQIVND (reference sequence). The CDR3 totals 12 residues. V was clipped by 10 bases and J by 8 bases, with 17 bases between them. Written as DNA, the CDR3 is TGTGCCACTTCCTTAGGGGCGGTCGGCTACACCTTC. Translating it yields CATSLGAVGYTF. Using reference TRBV19 and TRBJ1-2 for the parts outside the CDR3, the full variable domain is DGGITQSPKYLFRKEGQNVTLSCEQNLNHDAMYWYRQDPGQGLRLIYYSQIVNDFQKGDIAEGYSVSREKKESFPLTVTSAQKNPTAFYLCATSLGAVGYTFGSGTRLTVV.

The chain combines TRBV4-2 with TRBJ1-3; maybe TRBD1 (5 bases). V gave up 0 bases and J gave up 7 bases, with 16 bases separating them. The CDR3 consists of 16 residues. Germline CDR1 is LGHNA and CDR2 is YNFKEQ. The CDR3 spells CASSQDAAGSSNTIYF. CDR3 in DNA: TGTGCCAGCAGCCAAGACGCCGCAGGGTCCAGCAACACCATATATTTT.

J is TRBJ1-1 and V is TRBV19, with TRBD1 identical over 8 bases. Trimming removed 1 base from V and 6 bases from J; junction bases left unmatched: 1. The germline V gene encodes CDR1 LNHDA and CDR2 SQIVND (reference sequence). This CDR3 is built from 13 residues. The CDR3 DNA follows: TGTGCCAGTAGTATAGGGACAGGGTCTGAAGCTTTCTTT. The encoded protein is CASSIGTGSEAFF. Combining the CDR3 with reference TRBV19 and TRBJ1-1 gives the whole variable domain DGGITQSPKYLFRKEGQNVTLSCEQNLNHDAMYWYRQDPGQGLRLIYYSQIVNDFQKGDIAEGYSVSREKKESFPLTVTSAQKNPTAFYLCASSIGTGSEAFFGQGTRLTVV.

This clone was seen just once. This rearrangement joins TRBV19 to TRBJ1-4; 7 bases map to TRBD1. The CDR3 covers 14 residues. Germline CDR1 is LNHDA and CDR2 is SQIVND (reference sequence). Trimming took 4 bases from V and 8 from J; bases not matched to a gene: 7. CDR3 sequence reads: CASSTTGTAEKLFF. In DNA, the CDR3 is TGTGCCAGTAGTACTACAGGGACAGCCGAAAAACTGTTTTTT.

This sequence joins TRBV3-1 (or the pseudogene TRBV3-2) and TRBJ1-5, with no clear D. Germline assignment: CDR1 LGHDT and CDR2 YNNKEL (reference sequence). With 4 bases removed from V and 4 bases from J, the gap between germline ends came to 14 bases. This CDR3 contains 15 residues. The CDR3, as DNA: TGTGCCAGCAGCCCCCGGAGGCAGATGAATCAGCCCCAGCATTTT. Translation gives CASSPRRQMNQPQHF.

The chain carries TRBV7-6 and TRBJ2-7; 8 bases map to TRBD1. The CDR3 covers 16 residues. Germline V gene sequence: CDR1 SGHVS, CDR2 FNYEAQ. The J segment lost 6 bases and the V segment lost 1 base, leaving 11 bases of the junction unmatched. The CDR3: CASSLGLITGGGEQYF. CDR3 in DNA: TGTGCCAGCAGCTTAGGGCTCATCACAGGGGGAGGCGAGCAGTACTTC.